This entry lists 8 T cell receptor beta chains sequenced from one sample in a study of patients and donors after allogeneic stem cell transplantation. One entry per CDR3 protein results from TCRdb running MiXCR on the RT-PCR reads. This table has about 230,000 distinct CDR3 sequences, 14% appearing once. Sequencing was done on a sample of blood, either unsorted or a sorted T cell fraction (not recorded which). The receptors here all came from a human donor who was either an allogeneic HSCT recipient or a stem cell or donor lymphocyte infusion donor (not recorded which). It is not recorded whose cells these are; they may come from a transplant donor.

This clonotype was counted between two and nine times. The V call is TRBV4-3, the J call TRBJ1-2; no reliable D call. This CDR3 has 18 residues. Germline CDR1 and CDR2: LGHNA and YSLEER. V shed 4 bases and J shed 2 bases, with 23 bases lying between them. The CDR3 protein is CASSPKKIRPIENYGYTF. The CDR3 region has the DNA TGCGCCAGCAGCCCCAAGAAGATCCGGCCGATCGAGAACTATGGCTACACCTTC.

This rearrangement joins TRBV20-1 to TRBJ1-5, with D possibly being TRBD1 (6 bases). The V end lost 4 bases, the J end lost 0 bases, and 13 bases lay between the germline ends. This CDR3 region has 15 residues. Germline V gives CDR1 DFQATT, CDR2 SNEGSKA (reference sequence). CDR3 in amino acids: CSATGDRGSNQPQHF. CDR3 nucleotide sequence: TGCAGTGCTACAGGGGACCGGGGTAGCAATCAGCCCCAGCATTTT.

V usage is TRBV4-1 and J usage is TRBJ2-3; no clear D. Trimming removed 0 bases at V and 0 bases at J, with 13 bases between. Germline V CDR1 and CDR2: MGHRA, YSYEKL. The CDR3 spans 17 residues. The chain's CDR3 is CASSQDLGPTSTDTQYF. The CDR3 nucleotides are TGCGCCAGCAGCCAAGATCTAGGCCCGACTAGCACAGATACGCAGTATTTT.

CDR3 in DNA: TGTGCCAGCAGTGAAAGGAGGGGGCGAGGGTCCCAAGAGACCCAGTACTTC. It specifies CASSERRGRGSQETQYF. V usage is TRBV25-1 and J usage is TRBJ2-5, with a tentative D call TRBD1 (7 bases). Between the trimmed V and J ends, which lost 2 bases and 1 base, there was a span of 17 bases. CDR1 is MGHDK, CDR2 SYGVNS, per germline. The CDR3 runs 17 residues.

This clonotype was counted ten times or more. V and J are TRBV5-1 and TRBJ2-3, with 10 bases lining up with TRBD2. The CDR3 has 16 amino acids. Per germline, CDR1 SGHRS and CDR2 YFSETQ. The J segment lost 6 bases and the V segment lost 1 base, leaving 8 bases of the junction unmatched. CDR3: CASSLYSGGRGDTQYF. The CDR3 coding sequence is TGCGCCAGCAGCTTGTATAGCGGGGGGAGAGGGGATACGCAGTATTTT.

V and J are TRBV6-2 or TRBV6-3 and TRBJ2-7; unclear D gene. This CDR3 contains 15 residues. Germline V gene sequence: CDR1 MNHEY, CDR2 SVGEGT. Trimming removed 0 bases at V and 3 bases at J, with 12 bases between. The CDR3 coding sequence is TGTGCCAGCAGTTACTCGAAAAGGGTTGACTACGAGCAGTACTTC. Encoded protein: CASSYSKRVDYEQYF.

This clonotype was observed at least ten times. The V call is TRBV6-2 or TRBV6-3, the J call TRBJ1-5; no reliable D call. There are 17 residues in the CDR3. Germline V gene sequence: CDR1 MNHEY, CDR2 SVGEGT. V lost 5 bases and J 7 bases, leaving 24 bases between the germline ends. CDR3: CASSRHIGRRVEQPQHF. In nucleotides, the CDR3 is TGTGCCAGCAGTCGGCACATCGGCCGGAGGGTCGAGCAGCCCCAGCATTTT.

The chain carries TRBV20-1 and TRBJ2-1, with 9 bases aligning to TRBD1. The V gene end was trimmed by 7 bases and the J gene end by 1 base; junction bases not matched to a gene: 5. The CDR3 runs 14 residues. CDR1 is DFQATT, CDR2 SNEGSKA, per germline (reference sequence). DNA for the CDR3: TGCAGTGGGGGGGGGACAGGGTCCTACAATGAGCAGTTCTTC. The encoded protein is CSGGGTGSYNEQFF.